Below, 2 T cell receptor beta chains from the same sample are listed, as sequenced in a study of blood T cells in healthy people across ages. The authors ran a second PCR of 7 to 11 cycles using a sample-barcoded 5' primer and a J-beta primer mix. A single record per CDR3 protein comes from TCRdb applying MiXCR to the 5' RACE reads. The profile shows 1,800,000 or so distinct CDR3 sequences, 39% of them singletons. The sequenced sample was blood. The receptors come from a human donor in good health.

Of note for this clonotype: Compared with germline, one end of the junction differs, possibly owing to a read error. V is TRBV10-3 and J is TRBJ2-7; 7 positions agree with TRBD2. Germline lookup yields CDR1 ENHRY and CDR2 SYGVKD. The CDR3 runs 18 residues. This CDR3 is CAISEFVGQTSSTYEQYF. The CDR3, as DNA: TGTGCCATCAGCGAGTTTGTAGGGCAGACTAGCTCCACCTACGAGCAGTACTTC.

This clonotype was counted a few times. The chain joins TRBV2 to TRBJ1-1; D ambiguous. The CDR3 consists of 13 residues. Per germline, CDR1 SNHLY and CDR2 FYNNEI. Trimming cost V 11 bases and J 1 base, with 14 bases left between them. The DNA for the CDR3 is TGTGCCGGCACAAAGCAGTCGAACACTGAAGCTTTCTTT. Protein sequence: CAGTKQSNTEAFF.